The 27 T cell receptor beta chains below were found in one sample sequenced in a study of T cells in localized non-small cell lung cancer (dated by TCRdb to 2018 to 2020). The library was prepared using the immunoSEQ multiplex PCR assay. TCRdb took this table from immuneACCESS and kept in-frame rearrangements with V and J called. Such tables lack part of the clones; where checked against another copy, unresolved V genes explain under half of the gap, and the rest is unexplained. The sample records 2,500 to 3,000 clones, 28% of which are singletons. The ten biggest clones cover around 8.5% of the sample. The starting material was lung tumor tissue, obtained before any cancer treatment. The source of these receptors is a female donor over 55 with stage I lung adenocarcinoma.

The chain joins TRBV10-2 to TRBJ2-6; D call uncertain. V gave up 2 bases and J gave up 0 bases, with 2 bases separating them. This CDR3 is built from 14 residues. Germline V gene lookup returns CDR1 WSHSY and CDR2 SAAADI. The CDR3 DNA is TGCGCCAGCAGTGAGACCTCTGGGGCCAACGTCCTGACTTTC. It encodes CASSETSGANVLTF.

This chain connects TRBV10-3 to TRBJ1-1; 10 nucleotides agree with TRBD1. The CDR3 length is 14 residues. Germline assignment: CDR1 ENHRY and CDR2 SYGVKD. V trimming: 0 bases; J trimming: 9 bases; junction bases outside the gene matches: 4. The CDR3 is CAISESLTGGQAFF. The CDR3 bases are TGTGCCATCAGTGAGTCCCTGACAGGGGGCCAAGCTTTCTTT.

By share, this clone counts as large (0.1 to 1%). This chain joins TRBV11-3 and TRBJ2-1; D might be TRBD2 (5 bases). Germline-derived CDR1 and CDR2 are SGHNT and YENEEA. The ends were cut back, 8 bases at V and 2 bases at J, with 16 bases in the middle. The CDR3 runs to 15 residues. CDR3 DNA sequence: TGTGCCAGCGGAAAGGAGACTACCGCCTACAATGAGCAGTTCTTC. Translated: CASGKETTAYNEQFF. The whole variable domain, filled in from reference TRBV11-3 and TRBJ2-1, reads EAGVVQSPRYKIIEKKQPVAFWCNPISGHNTLYWYLQNLGQGPELLIRYENEEAVDDSQLPKDRFSAERLKGVDSTLKIQPAELGDSAVYLCASGKETTAYNEQFFGPGTRLTVL.

The V call is TRBV29-1, the J call TRBJ2-2, with D perhaps TRBD1 or TRBD2 (5 bases each). Trimming took off 5 bases at V and 3 bases at J, with 10 bases between the two ends. CDR1 and CDR2 from the germline V gene are SQVTM and ANQGSEA. The CDR3 consists of 13 residues. CDR3 nucleotides: TGCAGCGTTAATCAGGGACACACCGGGGAGCTGTTTTTT. Translation: CSVNQGHTGELFF.

The gene calls are TRBV12-5 and TRBJ2-5, with unresolved D. CDR1 and CDR2 (germline): LGHNT, FRNRAP. The CDR3 runs 13 residues. CDR3 amino acids: CASNSKPQETQYF. The CDR3 DNA follows: TGTGCCAGCAATTCTAAACCCCAAGAGACCCAGTACTTC.

This clone was found a few times. V and J are TRBV7-4 and TRBJ2-1, with TRBD2 matching over 7 bases. V dropped 2 bases and J dropped 6; count of bases not matched to a gene: 1. This CDR3 is 13 amino acids long. Germline lookup yields CDR1 SGHVT and CDR2 SQSDAQ. The CDR3 sequence: CASSLIAGNEQFF. The CDR3 DNA sequence: TGTGCCAGCAGCTTAATAGCGGGCAATGAGCAGTTCTTC.

The genes are TRBV5-1 and TRBJ1-4; D gene unclear. V was shortened by 0 bases and J by 4 bases, with 13 bases between the two germline ends. The CDR3 consists of 16 residues. Germline V CDR1 and CDR2: SGHRS, YFSETQ. DNA for the CDR3: TGCGCCAGCAGCTTGGTGGGAGGGAGCCTTAATGAAAAACTGTTTTTT. This codes for CASSLVGGSLNEKLFF.

This chain connects TRBV11-3 to TRBJ1-1; tentative D call: TRBD1 (6 bases). Germline V gives CDR1 SGHNT, CDR2 YENEEA. The V end lost 3 bases, the J end lost 11 bases, and 19 bases lay between the germline ends. This CDR3 has 14 amino acids. CDR3 protein: CASSFSGPRRGAFF. CDR3 nucleotides: TGTGCCAGCAGCTTCTCTGGGCCTCGAAGGGGGGCTTTCTTT.

V and J are TRBV19 and TRBJ2-7; unclear D gene. The V gene's germline CDR1 is LNHDA and CDR2 SQIVND (reference sequence). This CDR3 spans 12 amino acids. Trimming left V 2 bases short and J 7 bases short, with 9 bases between. CDR3 coding DNA: TGTGCCAGTAGTATAATTCTCGGGGAGCAGTACTTC. It encodes CASSIILGEQYF.

The sample holds a few counts of this clone. The chain couples TRBV9 to TRBJ2-2; perhaps TRBD1 as D (5 bases). Germline V gene sequence: CDR1 SGDLS, CDR2 YYNGEE. Trimming cost V 7 bases and J 7 bases, with 20 bases left between them. This CDR3 is built from 15 residues. CDR3 loop: CASSKQVGSVGELFF. CDR3 coding DNA: TGTGCCAGCTCTAAACAGGTGGGGTCGGTCGGGGAGCTGTTTTTT.

This chain links TRBV18 with TRBJ2-7, with a tentative D call TRBD1 (6 bases). V was cut by 6 bases and J by 5 bases, with 14 bases left in between. Germline CDR1 and CDR2: KGHSH and LQKENI. The CDR3 totals 13 residues. Written as DNA, the CDR3 is TGTGCCAGCTCCTGGACAGACGTCCACGAGCAGTACGTC. Translation: CASSWTDVHEQYV.

The chain is built from TRBV19 and TRBJ2-5; TRBD2 matches at 7 bases. V lost 1 base, J lost 1 base, and 9 bases stayed unmatched. The CDR3 loop spans 17 amino acids. Germline V gives CDR1 LNHDA, CDR2 SQIVND (reference sequence). The CDR3 sequence: CASSIGPSGRFQETQYF. CDR3 DNA: TGTGCCAGTAGTATAGGGCCCTCCGGGAGGTTCCAAGAGACCCAGTACTTC.

V usage is TRBV10-2 and J usage is TRBJ1-4, with 9 bases that match TRBD1. V trimming: 9 bases; J trimming: 8 bases; junction bases outside the gene matches: 7. Germline CDR1 and CDR2: WSHSY and SAAADI. The CDR3 spans 13 residues. Here the CDR3 reads CASNRDRDEKLFF. The DNA of the CDR3 is TGCGCCAGTAACCGGGACAGGGACGAAAAACTGTTTTTT.

This clone came up a few times. The chain couples TRBV28 to TRBJ2-4, with D uncertain. Germline V gene lookup returns CDR1 MDHEN and CDR2 SYDVKM. This CDR3 is 15 amino acids long. With 5 bases removed from V and 3 bases from J, the gap between germline ends came to 14 bases. The CDR3 sequence: CASSTPQDYKNIQYF. The DNA of the CDR3 is TGTGCCAGCAGTACTCCCCAGGATTACAAAAACATTCAGTACTTC.

This clone has only a few counts. The chain carries TRBV9 and TRBJ2-1; D gene ambiguous. With 4 bases removed from V and 9 bases from J, the gap between germline ends came to 20 bases. The length of the CDR3 is 15 residues. Germline V gene sequence: CDR1 SGDLS, CDR2 YYNGEE. DNA of the CDR3: TGTGCCAGCAGCCTAGGCCTTTTATCCCCCTCTGAGCAGTTCTTC. Its translation is CASSLGLLSPSEQFF.

This chain connects TRBV18 to TRBJ1-1; 8 nucleotides agree with TRBD1. Germline CDR1 and CDR2: KGHSH and LQKENI. J was trimmed by 0 bases and V by 2 bases; bases with no gene match: 2. This CDR3 spans 15 amino acids. CDR3: CASSPGDRMNTEAFF. The DNA for the CDR3 is TGTGCCAGCTCACCAGGGGACAGGATGAACACTGAAGCTTTCTTT.

The rearrangement links TRBV6-8 to TRBJ2-1, with 7 positions matching TRBD1. CDR1 and CDR2 from the germline V gene are MNHGY and SAAAGT. This CDR3 is 19 amino acids long. With V trimmed by 5 bases and J by 5 bases, 21 bases remained unmatched. CDR3 sequence: CASSKTGARGSRQNNEQFF. CDR3 nucleotides: TGTGCCAGCAGTAAAACAGGGGCTAGGGGTTCTAGGCAGAACAATGAGCAGTTCTTC.

This clone was counted a few times. The chain is built from TRBV6-8 and TRBJ2-1; D remains unclear. This CDR3 is 12 amino acids long. V was clipped by 6 bases and J by 9 bases, with 12 bases between them. Germline lookup yields CDR1 MNHGY and CDR2 SAAAGT. CDR3 sequence reads: CASRPGSGEQFF. DNA of the CDR3: TGTGCCAGCAGACCAGGTTCTGGTGAGCAGTTCTTC.

The V call is TRBV19, the J call TRBJ2-1, with D perhaps TRBD2 (5 bases). There are 15 residues in the CDR3. The germline V and J ends were trimmed by 4 bases and 1 base, with 11 bases remaining between them. CDR1 LNHDA and CDR2 SQIVND come from the germline V gene (reference sequence). The CDR3 is CASSKGGSSYNEQFF. CDR3 nucleotides: TGTGCCAGTAGTAAGGGTGGGAGTTCCTACAATGAGCAGTTCTTC.

V is TRBV5-1 and J is TRBJ2-1; D unresolved. This CDR3 has 14 residues. The V gene's germline CDR1 is SGHRS and CDR2 YFSETQ. With 7 bases removed from V and 4 bases from J, the gap between germline ends came to 15 bases. The CDR3, as DNA: TGCGCCAGCTACCCCAGCGTATCGTACAATGAGCAGTTCTTC. It specifies CASYPSVSYNEQFF.

This chain connects TRBV30 to TRBJ1-2; the D gene is possibly TRBD1 (5 bases). Germline lookup yields CDR1 GTSNPN and CDR2 SVGIG (reference sequence). The CDR3 spans 13 residues. Trimming left V 2 bases short and J 0 bases short, with 7 bases between. CDR3 nucleotides: TGTGCCTGGAGTCCCAGGGCTAACTATGGCTACACCTTC. This sequence encodes CAWSPRANYGYTF.

This clone has only a few counts. The rearrangement joins TRBV11-3 to TRBJ2-1; 10 bases agree with TRBD1. The trim removed 5 bases at V and 8 bases at J, leaving 18 bases unmatched. The CDR3 contains 18 residues. Germline assignment: CDR1 SGHNT and CDR2 YENEEA. The DNA of the CDR3 is TGTGCCAGCAGCCTCCGGACAGGGGGGCTGACTAGCGTCGATGAGCAGTTCTTC. Its protein is CASSLRTGGLTSVDEQFF.

In DNA form, the CDR3 reads TGCGCCAGCAGTGGTGGGGACAGGTATGTCTATGAAAATCAGCCCCAGCATTTT. It yields the protein CASSGGDRYVYENQPQHF. The chain is built from TRBV10-2 and TRBJ1-5; TRBD1 matches 8 bases. Trimming at V came to 4 bases and at J to 4 bases, leaving 15 bases not matched to a gene. Germline V gene data show CDR1 as WSHSY and CDR2 as SAAADI. CDR3 length: 18 amino acids.

This clone has just one count. V and J are TRBV29-1 and TRBJ2-5, with TRBD2 matching 12 bases. Trimming cost V 0 bases and J 2 bases; bases outside gene matches: 4. This CDR3 region has 16 residues. The germline V gene has CDR1 SQVTM and CDR2 ANQGSEA. Here the CDR3 reads CSVEDATSGRQETQYF. The CDR3, as DNA: TGCAGCGTTGAAGATGCGACTAGCGGGAGACAAGAGACCCAGTACTTC.

The V and J genes are TRBV30 and TRBJ1-1, with D possibly TRBD1 on 5 matching bases. V lost 5 bases to trimming and J lost 3 bases, with 13 bases between them. This CDR3 has 13 residues. Germline V gene lookup returns CDR1 GTSNPN and CDR2 SVGIG (reference sequence). The CDR3 region has the DNA TGTGCCTGGGGCAGTCAGGGCGACACTGAAGCTTTCTTT. Translated: CAWGSQGDTEAFF.

The V and J genes are TRBV6-8 and TRBJ2-2, with 9 bases identical to TRBD1. Per the germline V gene, CDR1 is MNHGY and CDR2 is SAAAGT. Losses at the gene ends were 5 bases for V and 0 bases for J; bases not matched to a gene: 4. The CDR3 sequence is 16 residues long. Here the CDR3 DNA reads TGTGCCAGCAGTGACAGGGGGATTTCGAACACCGGGGAGCTGTTTTTT. It specifies CASSDRGISNTGELFF.

This chain uses TRBV14 with TRBJ2-3; 13 nucleotides match TRBD2. Germline V CDR1 and CDR2: SGHDN, FVKESK. Losses at the gene ends were 3 bases for V and 10 bases for J; bases not matched to a gene: 4. CDR3 size: 14 residues. CDR3 nucleotide sequence: TGTGCCAGCAGCCAGGGGACTAGCGGGATCTCGCAGTATTTT. Protein product: CASSQGTSGISQYF.